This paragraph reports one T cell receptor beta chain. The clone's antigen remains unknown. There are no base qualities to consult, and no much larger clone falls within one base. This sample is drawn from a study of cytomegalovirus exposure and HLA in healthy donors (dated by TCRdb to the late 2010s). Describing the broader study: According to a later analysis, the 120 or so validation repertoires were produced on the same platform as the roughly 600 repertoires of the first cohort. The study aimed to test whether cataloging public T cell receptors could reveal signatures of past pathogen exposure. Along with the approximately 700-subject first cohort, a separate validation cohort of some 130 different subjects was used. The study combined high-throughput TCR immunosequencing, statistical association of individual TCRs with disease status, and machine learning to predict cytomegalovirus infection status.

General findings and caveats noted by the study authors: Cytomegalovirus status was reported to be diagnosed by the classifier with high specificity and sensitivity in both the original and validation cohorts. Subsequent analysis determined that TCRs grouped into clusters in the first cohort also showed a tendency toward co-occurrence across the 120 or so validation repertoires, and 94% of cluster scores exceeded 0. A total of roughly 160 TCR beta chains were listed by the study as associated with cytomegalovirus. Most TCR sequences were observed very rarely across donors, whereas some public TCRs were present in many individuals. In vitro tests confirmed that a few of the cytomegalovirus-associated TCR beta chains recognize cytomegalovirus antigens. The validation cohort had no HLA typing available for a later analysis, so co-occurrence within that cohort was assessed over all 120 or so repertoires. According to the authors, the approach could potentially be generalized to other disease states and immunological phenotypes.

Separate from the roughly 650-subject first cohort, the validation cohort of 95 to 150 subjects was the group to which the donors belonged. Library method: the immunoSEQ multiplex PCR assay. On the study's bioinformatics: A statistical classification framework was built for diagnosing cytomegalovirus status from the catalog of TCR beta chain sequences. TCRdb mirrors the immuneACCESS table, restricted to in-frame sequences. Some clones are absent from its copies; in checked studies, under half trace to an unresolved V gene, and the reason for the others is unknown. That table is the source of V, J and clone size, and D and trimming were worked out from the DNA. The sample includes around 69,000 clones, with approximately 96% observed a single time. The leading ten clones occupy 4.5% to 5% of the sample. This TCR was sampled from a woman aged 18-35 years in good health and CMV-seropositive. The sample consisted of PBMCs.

The nucleotide sequence is given as TGTGCCAGTAGTTTATTAGCGGGAGGGCCCGGGGAGCTGTTTTTT. Translation gives CASSLLAGGPGELFF. This chain is built from TRBV19 and TRBJ2-2, with 11 bases aligning to TRBD2. V has 5 bases trimmed and J has 6 bases trimmed; junction bases matching no gene number 5. From the cysteine through the phenylalanine, the CDR3 covers 15 amino acids. Only the CDR3 DNA stays, 45 bases, in frame from base 1. CDR1 and CDR2 were assigned from the germline V gene (reference sequence) as LNHDA and SQIVND. Extended through the reference TRBV19 and TRBJ2-2 proteins, this CDR3 yields the full variable domain: DGGITQSPKYLFRKEGQNVTLSCEQNLNHDAMYWYRQDPGQGLRLIYYSQIVNDFQKGDIAEGYSVSREKKESFPLTVTSAQKNPTAFYLCASSLLAGGPGELFFGEGSRLTVL.